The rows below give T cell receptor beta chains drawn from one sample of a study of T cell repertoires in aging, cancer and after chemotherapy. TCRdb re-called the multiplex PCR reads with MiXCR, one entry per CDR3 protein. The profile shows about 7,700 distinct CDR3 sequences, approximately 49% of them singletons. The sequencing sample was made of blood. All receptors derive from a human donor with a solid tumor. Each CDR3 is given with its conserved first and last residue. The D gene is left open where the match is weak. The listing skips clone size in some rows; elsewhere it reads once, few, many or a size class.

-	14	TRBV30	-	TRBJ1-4	CACLTASTNEKLFF	TGTGCCTGCCTGACAGCCTCAACTAATGAAAAACTGTTTTTT
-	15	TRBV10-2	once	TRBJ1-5	CASSAAGLRNQPQHF	TGCGCCAGCAGTGCGGCCGGGTTAAGAAATCAGCCCCAGCATTTT
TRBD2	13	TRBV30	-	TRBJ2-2	CAWLAGNTGELFF	TGTGCCTGGCTAGCGGGGAACACCGGGGAGCTGTTTTTT
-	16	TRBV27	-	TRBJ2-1	CASSPEDSTSYNEQFF	TGTGCCAGCAGTCCAGAGGACAGTACTTCTTACAATGAGCAGTTCTTC
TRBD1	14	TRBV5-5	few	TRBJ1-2	CASSASVGTGVHTF	TGTGCCAGCAGCGCCTCCGTTGGGACAGGGGTTCACACCTTC
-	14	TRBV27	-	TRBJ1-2	CASSLLGTGDGYTF	TGTGCCAGCAGTTTATTAGGTACAGGCGATGGCTACACCTTC
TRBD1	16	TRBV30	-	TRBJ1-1	CAWSSPDDRVGTEAFF	TGTGCCTGGAGTTCTCCCGACGACAGGGTTGGAACTGAAGCTTTCTTT
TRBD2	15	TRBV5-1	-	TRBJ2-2	CASIGLAGGTGELFF	TGCGCCAGCATCGGACTAGCGGGAGGGACCGGGGAGCTGTTTTTT
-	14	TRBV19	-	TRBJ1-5	CASSKQTSNQPQHF	TGTGCCAGTAGTAAGCAGACAAGCAATCAGCCCCAGCATTTT
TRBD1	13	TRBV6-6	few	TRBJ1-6	CASSGQDNSPLHF	TGTGCCAGCAGCGGACAGGATAATTCACCCCTCCACTTT
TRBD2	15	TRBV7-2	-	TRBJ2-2	CASSFRLAYTGELFF	TGTGCCAGCAGCTTCCGACTAGCGTACACCGGGGAGCTGTTTTTT
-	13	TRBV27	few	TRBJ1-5	CASGNSHNQPQHF	TGTGCCAGCGGTAACAGCCACAATCAGCCCCAGCATTTT
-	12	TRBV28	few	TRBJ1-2	CASSRTVRGYTF	TGTGCCAGCAGCCGGACAGTCCGGGGCTACACCTTC
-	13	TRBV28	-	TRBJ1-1	CASTFPEGTEAFF	TGTGCCAGCACCTTTCCTGAAGGGACTGAAGCTTTCTTT
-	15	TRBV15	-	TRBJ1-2	CATSILPRDNYGYTF	TGTGCCACCAGCATTTTGCCCCGGGACAACTATGGCTACACCTTC
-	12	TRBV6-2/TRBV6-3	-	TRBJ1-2	CASSYRDYGYTF	TGTGCCAGCAGTTACCGTGACTATGGCTACACCTTC
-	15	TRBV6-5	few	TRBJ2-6	CASSYSWSGANVLTF	TGTGCCAGCAGTTACTCGTGGTCTGGGGCCAACGTCCTGACTTTC
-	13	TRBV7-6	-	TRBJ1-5	CASSLDPSEPQHF	TGTGCCAGCAGCTTAGACCCCTCTGAGCCCCAGCATTTT
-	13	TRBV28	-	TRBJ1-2	CASSPQGAYGYTF	TGTGCCAGCAGTCCACAAGGGGCCTATGGCTACACCTTC
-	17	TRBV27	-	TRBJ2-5	CASSPSSGLGVEETQYF	TGTGCCAGCAGTCCCTCTTCGGGGTTGGGAGTGGAAGAGACCCAGTACTTC
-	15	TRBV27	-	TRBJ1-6	CASRGTNSYNSPLHF	TGTGCCAGCAGGGGAACAAACTCCTATAATTCACCCCTCCACTTT
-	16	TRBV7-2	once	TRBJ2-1	CASSLRWESPYNEQFF	TGTGCCAGCAGCTTACGGTGGGAGAGCCCCTACAATGAGCAGTTCTTC
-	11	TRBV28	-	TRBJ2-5	CASSLRETQYF	TGTGCCAGCAGTTTAAGAGAGACCCAGTACTTC
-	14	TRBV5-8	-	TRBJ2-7	CASSLGGVSYEQYF	TGTGCCAGCAGCTTGGGTGGGGTTTCCTACGAGCAGTACTTC
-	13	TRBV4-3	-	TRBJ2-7	CASSQGIGYEQYF	TGCGCCAGCAGCCAAGGTATTGGTTACGAGCAGTACTTC
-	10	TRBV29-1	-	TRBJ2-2	CTHYTGELFF	TGCACCCACTACACCGGGGAGCTGTTTTTT
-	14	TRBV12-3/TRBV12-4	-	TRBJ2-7	CASSFADQANEQYF	TGTGCCAGCAGTTTTGCCGACCAAGCCAACGAGCAGTACTTC
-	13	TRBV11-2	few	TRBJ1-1	CASSLGEGTEAFF	TGTGCCAGCAGCTTAGGGGAGGGCACTGAAGCTTTCTTT
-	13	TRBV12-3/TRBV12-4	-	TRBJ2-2	CASRLATVGELFF	TGTGCCAGCAGGCTAGCGACAGTCGGGGAGCTGTTTTTT
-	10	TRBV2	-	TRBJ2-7	CASSEAGSYF	TGTGCCAGCAGTGAAGCTGGTTCCTACTTC
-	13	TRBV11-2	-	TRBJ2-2	CASSLVRAGRLFF	TGTGCCAGCAGCTTAGTAAGGGCGGGGAGGCTGTTTTTT
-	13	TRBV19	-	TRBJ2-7	CASSIDPLSEQYF	TGTGCCAGTAGTATTGACCCCCTTTCCGAGCAGTACTTC
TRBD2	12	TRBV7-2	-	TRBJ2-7	CASSRSGGEQYF	TGTGCCAGCAGTCGTTCGGGGGGCGAGCAGTACTTC
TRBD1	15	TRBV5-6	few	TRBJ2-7	CASSSGTGVLYEQYF	TGTGCCAGCAGCTCGGGTACAGGGGTACTCTACGAGCAGTACTTC
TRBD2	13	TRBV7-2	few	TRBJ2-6	CASSGEGANVLTF	TGCGCCAGCAGCGGGGAGGGGGCCAACGTCCTGACTTTC
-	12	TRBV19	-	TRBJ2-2	CASIRVPGELFF	TGTGCCAGTATCAGGGTACCCGGGGAGCTGTTTTTT
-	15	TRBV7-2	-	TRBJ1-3	CASSPWLGTGNTIYF	TGTGCCAGCAGCCCCTGGCTAGGAACTGGAAACACCATATATTTT
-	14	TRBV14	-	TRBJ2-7	CASSQDQGRDEQYF	TGTGCCAGCAGCCAAGATCAGGGACGCGACGAGCAGTACTTC
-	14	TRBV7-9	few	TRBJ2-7	CASSLASGGYEQYF	TGTGCCAGCAGCTTAGCTAGCGGAGGCTACGAGCAGTACTTC
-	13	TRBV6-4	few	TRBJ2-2	CASSSRGTGELFF	TGTGCCAGCAGTTCGAGAGGCACCGGGGAGCTGTTTTTT
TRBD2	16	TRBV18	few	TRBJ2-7	CASSLSGTSRISEQYF	TGTGCCAGCTCACTTTCGGGGACTAGCCGGATCTCCGAGCAGTACTTC
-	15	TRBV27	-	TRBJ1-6	CASSLVSSYNSPLHF	TGTGCCAGCAGTTTGGTGAGCTCCTATAATTCACCCCTCCACTTT
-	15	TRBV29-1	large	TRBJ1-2	CSAPVPGRGGYGYTF	TGCAGCGCACCGGTCCCTGGGAGGGGGGGATATGGCTACACCTTC
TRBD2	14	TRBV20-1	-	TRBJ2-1	CSASYSGSYNEQFF	TGCAGTGCTAGTTATAGCGGGAGCTACAATGAGCAGTTCTTC
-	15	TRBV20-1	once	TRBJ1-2	CSAGQGDPRDYGYTF	TGCAGTGCTGGTCAAGGGGACCCTCGGGACTATGGCTACACCTTC
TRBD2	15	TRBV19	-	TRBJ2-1	CASSSTSGSYNEQFF	TGTGCCAGTAGTTCTACTAGCGGGTCTTACAATGAGCAGTTCTTC
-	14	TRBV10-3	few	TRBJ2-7	CAISESLGSYEQYF	TGTGCCATCAGTGAAAGTTTGGGCTCCTACGAGCAGTACTTC
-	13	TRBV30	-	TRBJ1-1	CAWIGSSRIKAFF	TGTGCCTGGATAGGATCCTCAAGGATTAAAGCTTTCTTT
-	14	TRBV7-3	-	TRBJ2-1	CASSSPAPGSRQFF	TGTGCCAGCAGCTCCCCCGCCCCTGGGAGTAGGCAGTTCTTC
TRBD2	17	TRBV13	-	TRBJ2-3	CAISYRLAGVSTDTQYF	TGTGCCATCAGCTACCGACTAGCGGGAGTTAGTACAGATACGCAGTATTTT
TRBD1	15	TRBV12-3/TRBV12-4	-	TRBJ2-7	CASSSRDRDVYEQYF	TGTGCCAGCAGTTCACGGGACAGGGATGTGTACGAGCAGTACTTC
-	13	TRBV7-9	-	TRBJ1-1	CASSLWKNTEAFF	TGTGCCAGCAGCTTATGGAAGAACACTGAAGCTTTCTTT